The clone carrying this TCR beta chain was observed a few times. Its antigen is unidentified. The data are from a study of CD8 T cells in ankylosing spondylitis. General study results and limits: Reportedly, disease-linked clones are significantly enriched in ankylosing spondylitis patients' matched synovial fluid. Earlier studies detected some motif variants in reactive arthritis synovial fluid and blood. It appeared that ankylosing spondylitis blood was characterized by a TCR beta motif of several highly homologous variants.

Quantitative 5'-RACE with molecular barcodes generated TCR beta libraries. TCRdb analysed the 5' RACE reads with MiXCR anew, one entry per CDR3 protein. Of a few hundred thousand distinct CDR3 sequences listed, about a fifth are singletons. Looked up from germline, CDR1 is MNHEY and CDR2 is SVGAGI. V dropped 1 base and J dropped 9 bases, with 13 bases sitting between them. The CDR3 totals 14 residues. The receptor was derived from a male donor with ankylosing spondylitis. The chain couples TRBV6-5 to TRBJ2-1, with D hard to call. Material: blood, either unsorted or a sorted T cell fraction (not recorded which). This chain's CDR3 is CASSYFLGSAEQFF. In DNA form, the CDR3 reads TGTGCCAGCAGTTACTTCCTAGGGTCGGCTGAGCAGTTCTTC.